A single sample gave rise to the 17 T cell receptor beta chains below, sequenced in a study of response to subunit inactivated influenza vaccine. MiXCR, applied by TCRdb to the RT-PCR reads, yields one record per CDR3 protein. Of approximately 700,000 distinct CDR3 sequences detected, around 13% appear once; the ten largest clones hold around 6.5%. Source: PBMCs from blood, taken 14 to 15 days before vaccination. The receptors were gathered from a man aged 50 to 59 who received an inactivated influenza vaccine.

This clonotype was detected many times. In DNA, the CDR3 is TGCAGTGCTACCATACTAGCGGGACAAGAGACCCAGTACTTC. This codes for CSATILAGQETQYF. The rearrangement uses TRBV20-1 and TRBJ2-5, with 10 bases identical to TRBD2. V dropped 4 bases and J dropped 2; count of bases not matched to a gene: 4. In germline, CDR1 is DFQATT, CDR2 SNEGSKA (reference sequence). CDR3 length: 14 residues.

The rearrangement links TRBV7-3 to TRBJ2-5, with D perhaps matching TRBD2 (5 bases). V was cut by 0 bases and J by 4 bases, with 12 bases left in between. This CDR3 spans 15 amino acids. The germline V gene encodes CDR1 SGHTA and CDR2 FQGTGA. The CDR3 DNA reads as TGTGCCAGCAGCTTAACGGGAGCGGCGCTAGAGACCCAGTACTTC. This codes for CASSLTGAALETQYF.

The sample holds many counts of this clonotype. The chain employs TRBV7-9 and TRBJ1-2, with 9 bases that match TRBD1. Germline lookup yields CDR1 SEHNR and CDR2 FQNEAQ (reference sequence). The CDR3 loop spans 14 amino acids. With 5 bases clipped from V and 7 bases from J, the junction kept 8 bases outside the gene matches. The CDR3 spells CASSPAGQGPGYTF. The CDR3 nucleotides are TGTGCCAGCAGCCCCGCGGGACAGGGTCCTGGCTACACCTTC.

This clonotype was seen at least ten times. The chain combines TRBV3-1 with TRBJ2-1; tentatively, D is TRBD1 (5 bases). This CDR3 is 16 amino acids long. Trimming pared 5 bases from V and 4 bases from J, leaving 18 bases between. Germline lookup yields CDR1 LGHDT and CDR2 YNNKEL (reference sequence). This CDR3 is CASSSTQRTLYNEQFF. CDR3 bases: TGTGCCAGCAGCTCAACTCAAAGGACACTGTACAATGAGCAGTTCTTC.

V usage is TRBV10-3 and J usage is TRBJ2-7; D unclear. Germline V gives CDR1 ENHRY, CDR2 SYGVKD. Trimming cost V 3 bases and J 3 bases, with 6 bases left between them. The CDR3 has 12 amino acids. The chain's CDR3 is CAISENGYEQYF. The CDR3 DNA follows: TGTGCCATCAGTGAAAACGGCTACGAGCAGTACTTC.

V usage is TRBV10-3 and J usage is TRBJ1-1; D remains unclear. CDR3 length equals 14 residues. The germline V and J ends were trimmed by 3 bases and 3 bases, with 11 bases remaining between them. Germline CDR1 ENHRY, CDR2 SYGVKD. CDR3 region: CAISDHNRDTEAFF. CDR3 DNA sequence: TGTGCCATCAGTGATCACAATAGGGACACTGAAGCTTTCTTT.

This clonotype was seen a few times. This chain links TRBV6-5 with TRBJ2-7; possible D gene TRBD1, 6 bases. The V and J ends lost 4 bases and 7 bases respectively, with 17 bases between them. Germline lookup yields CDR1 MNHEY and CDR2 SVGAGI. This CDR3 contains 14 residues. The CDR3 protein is CASSLQTGLQEQYF. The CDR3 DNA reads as TGTGCCAGCAGTTTACAGACAGGTCTGCAGGAGCAGTACTTC.

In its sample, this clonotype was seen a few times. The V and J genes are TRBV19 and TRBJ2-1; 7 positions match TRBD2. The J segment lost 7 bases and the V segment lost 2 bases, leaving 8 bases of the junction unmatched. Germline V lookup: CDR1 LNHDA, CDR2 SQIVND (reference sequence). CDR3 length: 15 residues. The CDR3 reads CASSIQSGGLNEQFF. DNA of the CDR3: TGTGCCAGTAGTATACAGTCGGGGGGACTAAATGAGCAGTTCTTC.

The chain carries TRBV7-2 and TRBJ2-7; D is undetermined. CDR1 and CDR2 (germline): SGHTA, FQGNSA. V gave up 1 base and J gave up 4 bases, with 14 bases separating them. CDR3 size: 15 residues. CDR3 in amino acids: CASSLVGPADYEQYF. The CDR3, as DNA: TGTGCCAGCAGCTTAGTAGGTCCGGCCGATTACGAGCAGTACTTC.

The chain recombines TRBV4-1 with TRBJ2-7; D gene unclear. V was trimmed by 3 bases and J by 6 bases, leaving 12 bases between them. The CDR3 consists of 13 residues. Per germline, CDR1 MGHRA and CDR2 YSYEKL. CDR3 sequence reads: CASSHPPRTEQYF. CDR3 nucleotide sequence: TGCGCCAGCAGCCACCCCCCCCGGACCGAGCAGTACTTC.

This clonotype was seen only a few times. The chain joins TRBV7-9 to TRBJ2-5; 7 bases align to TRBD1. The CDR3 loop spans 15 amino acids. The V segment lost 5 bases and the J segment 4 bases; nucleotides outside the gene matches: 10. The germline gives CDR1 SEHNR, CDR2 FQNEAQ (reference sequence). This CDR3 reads CASSRTDRVGETQYF. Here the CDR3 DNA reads TGTGCCAGCAGCCGAACCGACAGGGTGGGAGAGACCCAGTACTTC. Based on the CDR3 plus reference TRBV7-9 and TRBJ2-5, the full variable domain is DTGVSQNPRHKITKRGQNVTFRCDPISEHNRLYWYRQTLGQGPEFLTYFQNEAQLEKSRLLSDRFSAERPKGSFSTLEIQRTEQGDSAMYLCASSRTDRVGETQYFGPGTRLLVL.

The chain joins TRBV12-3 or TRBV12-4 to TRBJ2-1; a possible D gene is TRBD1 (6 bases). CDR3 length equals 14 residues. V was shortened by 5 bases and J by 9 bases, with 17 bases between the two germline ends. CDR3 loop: CASSGGRWGSEQFF. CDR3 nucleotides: TGTGCCAGCAGTGGGGGCCGATGGGGGAGTGAGCAGTTCTTC.

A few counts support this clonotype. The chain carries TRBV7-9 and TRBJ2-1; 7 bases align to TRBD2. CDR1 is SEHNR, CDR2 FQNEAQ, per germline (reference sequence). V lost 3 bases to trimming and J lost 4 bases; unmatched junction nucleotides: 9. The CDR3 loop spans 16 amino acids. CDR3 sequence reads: CASSLGRVAAYNEQFF. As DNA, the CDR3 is TGTGCCAGCAGCTTGGGGAGGGTAGCGGCGTACAATGAGCAGTTCTTC.

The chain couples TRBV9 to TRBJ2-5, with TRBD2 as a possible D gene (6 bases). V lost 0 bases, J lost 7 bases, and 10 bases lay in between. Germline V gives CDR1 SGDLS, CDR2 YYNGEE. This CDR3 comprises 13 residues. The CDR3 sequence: CASSVVGSGTQYF. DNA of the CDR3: TGTGCCAGCAGCGTAGTTGGTAGCGGGACCCAGTACTTC.

Here the CDR3 DNA reads TGCAGTGGGGGGACAGCGAACACCGGGGAGCTGTTTTTT. Translating gives CSGGTANTGELFF. J is TRBJ2-2 and V is TRBV20-1; 7 bases agree with TRBD1. The ends lost 7 bases at V and 0 bases at J; junction bases unmatched: 2. CDR3 length: 13 residues. Germline V gene sequence: CDR1 DFQATT, CDR2 SNEGSKA (reference sequence).

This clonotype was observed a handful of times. The CDR3 DNA sequence: TGTGCCAGCAGTCCGACACGATTCAGGGAGACCCAGTACTTC. It translates to CASSPTRFRETQYF. V usage is TRBV6-2 or TRBV6-3 and J usage is TRBJ2-5; D uncertain. The V end lost 5 bases, the J end lost 5 bases, and 15 bases lay between the germline ends. Germline values: CDR1 MNHEY, CDR2 SVGEGT. The CDR3 contains 14 residues.

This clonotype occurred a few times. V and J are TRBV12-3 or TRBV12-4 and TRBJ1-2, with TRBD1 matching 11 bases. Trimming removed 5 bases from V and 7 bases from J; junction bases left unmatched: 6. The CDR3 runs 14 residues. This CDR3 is CASSPDRGRGGYTF. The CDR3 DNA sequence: TGTGCCAGCAGTCCGGACAGGGGGCGAGGTGGCTACACCTTC.